This TCR beta chain was sequenced during a study of T cells in Graves' hyperthyroidism and ophthalmopathy. Whole-study findings and limits: The blood repertoire included most of the expanded thyroid clonotypes above 0.001.

Worth noting for this clonotype: Its antigen is unknown.

Amplification targeted TCR beta CDR3 regions from RNA transcripts. A set of HTBI primers served as the primers for a first-round RT-PCR of the TCR CDR3. TCRdb re-called the multiplex PCR reads with MiXCR, one entry per CDR3 protein. This sample yields 500,000 to 550,000 distinct CDR3 sequences, of which about 20% are seen a single time; 47% belongs to the top ten. Uncontrolled infection, other autoimmune disease, pregnancy or lactation disqualified patients from enrolment. Germline V gene sequence: CDR1 KGHSH, CDR2 LQKENI. The CDR3 covers 14 residues. Trimming cost V 6 bases and J 7 bases, with 16 bases left between them.

The chain carries TRBV18 and TRBJ1-5; tentatively, D is TRBD1 (5 bases). This clonotype was obtained from a man aged 35-49 years with Graves' ophthalmopathy. Sequences were obtained from blood. The CDR3 DNA is TGTGCCAGCTCCCAGGGTGCAATACAGCAGCCCCAGCATTTT. As protein: CASSQGAIQQPQHF.